Each of the 14 T cell receptor beta chains below was sequenced from the same sample in a study of regulatory T cells in long-lasting Graves disease. Building of the TCR beta libraries involved iRepertoire HTBI primers and Arm-PCR of CDR3 regions. TCRdb analysed the multiplex PCR reads with MiXCR anew, one entry per CDR3 protein. The sample holds 350,000 to 450,000 distinct CDR3 sequences, 15% seen once. The time point is: newly diagnosed GD, antithyroid drugs for less than 3 months. After RNA was extracted from PBMCs, the TCR library was made from it. These sequences were also reported in another study, on T cells in Graves' hyperthyroidism and ophthalmopathy.

This sample comprised peripheral blood mononuclear cells (PBMCs), obtained at new diagnosis, from a patient treated with antithyroid drugs. The receptor source for this set is a woman in her twenties or thirties with Graves disease.

This clonotype came up a few times. J is TRBJ1-1 and V is TRBV29-1; D gene uncertain. The CDR3 has 14 residues. The V gene lost 5 bases and the J gene lost 1 base, with 14 bases spanning the gap. Germline CDR1 reads SQVTM; CDR2 reads ANQGSEA. The chain's CDR3 is CSVFGIPRNTEAFF. CDR3 DNA sequence: TGCAGCGTTTTTGGAATTCCGAGGAACACTGAAGCTTTCTTT.

There are many counts of this clonotype. This chain links TRBV29-1 with TRBJ2-2, with 14 bases lining up with TRBD2. Per germline, CDR1 SQVTM and CDR2 ANQGSEA. The CDR3 runs to 16 residues. With 5 bases clipped from V and 3 bases from J, the junction kept 5 bases outside the gene matches. CDR3 in DNA: TGCAGCGTTATGGGACTAGCGGGAGTAGACACCGGGGAGCTGTTTTTT. It yields the protein CSVMGLAGVDTGELFF.

This clonotype was seen at least ten times. The chain is built from TRBV11-2 and TRBJ1-5; TRBD1 might be the D (5 bases). The CDR3 runs to 13 residues. The germline CDR1 and CDR2 sequences are SGHAT and FQNNGV. The V end was cut by 1 base, the J end by 6 bases, with 7 bases between. CDR3 sequence: CASSLGRGQPQHF. CDR3 bases: TGTGCCAGCAGCTTAGGGAGGGGTCAGCCCCAGCATTTT.

Here the CDR3 DNA reads TGTGCCAGCTGCCGATCTGCAGCGCCGAACCGTGAGCAGTTCTTC. Its protein is CASCRSAAPNREQFF. The chain has TRBV18 and TRBJ2-1; D is ambiguous. The germline V and J ends were trimmed by 7 bases and 9 bases, with 22 bases remaining between them. This CDR3 comprises 15 residues. Germline V gives CDR1 KGHSH, CDR2 LQKENI. Drawing the rest from reference TRBV18 and TRBJ2-1, the complete variable domain is NAGVMQNPRHLVRRRGQEARLRCSPMKGHSHVYWYRQLPEEGLKFMVYLQKENIIDESGMPKERFSAEFPKEGPSILRIQQVVRGDSAAYFCASCRSAAPNREQFFGPGTRLTVL.

The chain recombines TRBV25-1 with TRBJ2-1; 9 nucleotides align to TRBD1. This CDR3 has 16 residues. Germline V gene sequence: CDR1 MGHDK, CDR2 SYGVNS. V shed 4 bases, J shed 7 bases, and the junction held 11 bases outside the gene matches. This CDR3 reads CASSVGGQGKVNEQFF. DNA for the CDR3: TGTGCCAGCAGTGTCGGGGGACAGGGTAAAGTGAATGAGCAGTTCTTC.

The table lists this clonotype with many counts. DNA of the CDR3: TGTGCCAGCAGACCCGGACTGCTCAATCAGCCCCAGCATTTT. Its protein product is CASRPGLLNQPQHF. The chain is built from TRBV6-1 and TRBJ1-5; D call uncertain. This CDR3 comprises 14 residues. Germline-derived CDR1 and CDR2 are MNHNS and SASEGT. The ends were cut back, 6 bases at V and 3 bases at J, with 12 bases in the middle.

This rearrangement joins TRBV20-1 to TRBJ2-2; tentatively, D is TRBD2 (6 bases). Trimming removed 3 bases from V and 5 bases from J, with 10 bases in between. The length of the CDR3 is 13 residues. Germline V lookup: CDR1 DFQATT, CDR2 SNEGSKA (reference sequence). Written as DNA, the CDR3 is TGCAGTGCTAGTTTGGGGGGAACCGGGGAGCTGTTTTTT. It translates to CSASLGGTGELFF.

This clonotype was counted between two and nine times. V usage is TRBV29-1 and J usage is TRBJ2-2, with 16 bases matching TRBD2. The CDR3 runs to 18 residues. V shed 4 bases and J 6 bases; nucleotides not matched to a gene: 11. Per germline, CDR1 SQVTM and CDR2 ANQGSEA. CDR3 loop: CSVVVGLAGGPYPGELFF. The CDR3 coding sequence is TGCAGCGTTGTAGTGGGACTAGCGGGAGGGCCTTACCCCGGGGAGCTGTTTTTT.

This clonotype was seen many times. V gene TRBV5-1 combines with J gene TRBJ2-1; 9 bases match TRBD2. This CDR3 has 17 amino acids. In germline, CDR1 is SGHRS, CDR2 YFSETQ. J was trimmed by 2 bases and V by 0 bases; bases with no gene match: 6. The CDR3: CASSLVSSGITYNEQFF. The CDR3 nucleotides are TGCGCCAGCAGCTTGGTGTCTAGCGGGATTACCTACAATGAGCAGTTCTTC.

This clonotype was seen a handful of times. V usage is TRBV20-1 and J usage is TRBJ2-1, with 7 nucleotides matching TRBD2. Germline V gene lookup returns CDR1 DFQATT and CDR2 SNEGSKA (reference sequence). The CDR3 totals 13 residues. After removal of 5 bases from V and 9 bases from J, the junction contained 10 bases not matched to a gene. The CDR3 DNA sequence: TGCAGTGCTTCACGGACTAGAGGAATTGAGCAGTTCTTC. Translated: CSASRTRGIEQFF.

This CDR3 reads CASSSRTTVLPYEQYF. CDR3 coding DNA: TGTGCCAGCAGTTCCCGCACTACCGTTCTCCCCTACGAGCAGTACTTC. The chain has TRBV28 and TRBJ2-7; unclear D gene. V was shortened by 4 bases and J by 2 bases, with 18 bases between the two germline ends. The CDR3 loop spans 16 amino acids. Germline V CDR1 and CDR2: MDHEN, SYDVKM. Full variable domain (outside the CDR3, taken from reference TRBV28 and TRBJ2-7): DVKVTQSSRYLVKRTGEKVFLECVQDMDHENMFWYRQDPGLGLRLIYFSYDVKMKEKGDIPEGYSVSREKKERFSLILESASTNQTSMYLCASSSRTTVLPYEQYFGPGTRLTVT.

The V and J genes are TRBV30 and TRBJ2-3; D is uncertain. The ends were cut back, 0 bases at V and 7 bases at J, with 8 bases in the middle. Germline V gene lookup returns CDR1 GTSNPN and CDR2 SVGIG (reference sequence). The CDR3 covers 12 residues. The CDR3, as DNA: TGTGCCTGGAGTGTAGTGAAATATACGCAGTATTTT. This translates into CAWSVVKYTQYF.

At least ten counts were recorded for this clonotype. The rearrangement uses TRBV12-5 and TRBJ1-3, with D perhaps TRBD1 (5 bases). The germline gives CDR1 LGHNT, CDR2 FRNRAP. V dropped 3 bases and J dropped 0 bases, with 6 bases sitting between them. The CDR3 totals 14 residues. This chain's CDR3 is CASGFGHSGNTIYF. The CDR3 DNA follows: TGTGCTAGTGGTTTTGGACACTCTGGAAACACCATATATTTT.

This clonotype was recorded many times. CDR3 amino acids: CASSENYNEQFF. CDR3 DNA: TGTGCCAGCAGTGAAAACTACAATGAGCAGTTCTTC. The chain combines TRBV2 with TRBJ2-1; D not resolved. Germline loops: CDR1 SNHLY, CDR2 FYNNEI. There are 12 residues in the CDR3. Trimming shortened V by 2 bases and J by 3 bases, and 2 bases separated the two germline ends. The whole variable domain, remainder taken from reference TRBV2 and TRBJ2-1, is EPEVTQTPSHQVTQMGQEVILRCVPISNHLYFYWYRQILGQKVEFLVSFYNNEISEKSEIFDDQFSVERPDGSNFTLKIRSTKLEDSAMYFCASSENYNEQFFGPGTRLTVL.